The source of this T cell receptor beta chain is a study of cytomegalovirus exposure and HLA in healthy donors. The method was immunoSEQ multiplex PCR; TCRdb's version includes in-frame clones alone and lacks a portion of them. Altogether around 250,000 clones are present, roughly 87% being singletons, with the ten largest covering 3% to 3.5%. The germline V gene encodes CDR1 SGHVS and CDR2 FQNEAQ. CDR3 length: 14 amino acids. The J segment lost 10 bases and the V segment lost 2 bases, leaving 9 bases of the junction unmatched. Sequencing input: PBMCs. The receptor's source is a woman in her 30s in good health and CMV-seronegative. The V gene is TRBV7-8, the J gene TRBJ1-1; TRBD1 matches at 8 bases. The CDR3 sequence is CASSLSVGQGGAFF. DNA of the CDR3: TGTGCCAGCAGCTTAAGTGTAGGACAGGGAGGAGCTTTCTTT.